Reported below is one T cell receptor beta chain. Its antigen is undetermined. Template switching by 5'RACE with UMIs generated the TCR beta cDNA. TCRdb derives one entry per CDR3 protein from the 5' RACE reads, leaving out DNA. Its listing shows about 550,000 distinct CDR3 sequences. The sample comes from a study of T cells expressing NK-cell markers. The CDR3 is made up of 14 amino acids. Per germline, CDR1 DFQATT and CDR2 SNEGSKA (reference sequence). Study-wide results and limits: Whether expanded NKG2C+ T cell clones were HCMV specific stayed uncertain.

The source is a man aged 18 to 29 in good health. V and J are TRBV20-1 and TRBJ2-5; the D gene TCRdb calls, TRBD1, cannot be checked with no DNA. Sample: blood T cells: a sorted CD56 or NKG2C T cell subset, CD4+ or CD8+ T cells, or bulk PBMC T cells (not recorded which). The CDR3 reads CSARGGKDRETQYF.